This is a list of T cell receptor beta chains from one sample in a study of blood T cell repertoires in COVID-19. Here immunoSEQ multiplex PCR was the method, and the copy in TCRdb shows in-frame clones only, minus some. The sample holds about 250,000 clones, around four fifths seen once. The sample consisted of peripheral blood. The receptors shown here come from a woman aged 60-75 years with active or convalescent COVID-19. The CDR3 runs from the conserved cysteine through the conserved F or W. The D gene is left open where the match is weak. Where a row states a size, it is once, few, many or the class of an expanded clone; other rows omit it.

TRBV23-1,.,.,TRBJ2-2,14,TGCGCCAGCACCTACAGGGACGGAACCGGGGAGCTGTTTTTT,CASTYRDGTGELFF
TRBV2,.,.,TRBJ2-3,13,TGTGCCAGCAAGTTAGTCGCCGGGGATACGCAGTATTTT,CASKLVAGDTQYF
TRBV30,TRBD2,.,TRBJ2-1,15,TGTGCCTGGAGTTCGGGACTAGCGGGAGACAATGAGCAGTTCTTC,CAWSSGLAGDNEQFF
TRBV11-3,.,.,TRBJ2-7,13,TGTGCCAGCAGCTTGACTATACCCTACGAGCAGTACTTC,CASSLTIPYEQYF
TRBV28,.,.,TRBJ1-5,15,TGTGCCAGCAGTTTGGGCACAGGGAACGTTCAGCCCCAGCATTTT,CASSLGTGNVQPQHF
TRBV5-1,.,.,TRBJ1-6,16,TGCGCCAGCAGCTTGGTGGCAGGGAACTATAATTCACCCCTCCACTTT,CASSLVAGNYNSPLHF
TRBV5-1,.,.,TRBJ1-1,15,TGCGCCAGCAGCTTGGTGTGGGGACAGAACACTGAAGCTTTCTTT,CASSLVWGQNTEAFF
TRBV19,TRBD1,.,TRBJ2-2,14,TGTGCCAGTAGTCGGATTCAGGGGGTCGGGGAGCTGTTTTTT,CASSRIQGVGELFF
TRBV11-2,TRBD2,.,TRBJ2-2,16,TGTGCCAGCAGCTTAGCGCGAAGCGGGGGGGCCGGGGAGCTGTTTTTT,CASSLARSGGAGELFF
TRBV14,.,.,TRBJ1-2,15,TGTGCCAGCAGCCGACTAGTTGGAGCAGCCTATGGCTACACCTTC,CASSRLVGAAYGYTF
TRBV9,.,few,TRBJ2-5,16,TGTGCCAGCAGCGTAGGAGTGGGTGCTAGACTAGAGACCCAGTACTTC,CASSVGVGARLETQYF
TRBV5-6,.,.,TRBJ2-1,14,TGTGCCAGCAGCTTAGGCGGGCCCGCTGGTGAGCAGTTCTTC,CASSLGGPAGEQFF
TRBV30,TRBD1,.,TRBJ1-1,13,TGTGCCTGGAGTGGGGGACAGGGGACTGAAGCTTTCTTT,CAWSGGQGTEAFF
TRBV7-8,.,.,TRBJ1-1,14,TGTGCCAGCAGCTTAAGCGACGTGAACACTGAAGCTTTCTTT,CASSLSDVNTEAFF
TRBV7-6,TRBD1,.,TRBJ2-1,12,TGTGCAGCTCGCCCCCAGGGGGTTGAGCAGTTCTTC,CAARPQGVEQFF
TRBV28,.,.,TRBJ1-2,11,TGTGCCAGCTTCGTAGATACAGACTACACCTTC,CASFVDTDYTF